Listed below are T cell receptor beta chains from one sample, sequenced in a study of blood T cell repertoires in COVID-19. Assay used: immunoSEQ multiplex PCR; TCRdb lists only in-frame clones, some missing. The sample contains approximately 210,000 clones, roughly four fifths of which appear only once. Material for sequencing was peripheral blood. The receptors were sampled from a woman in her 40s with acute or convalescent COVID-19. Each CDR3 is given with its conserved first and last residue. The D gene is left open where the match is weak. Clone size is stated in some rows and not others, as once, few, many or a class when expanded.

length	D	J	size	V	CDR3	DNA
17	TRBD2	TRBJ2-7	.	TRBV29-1	CSVEWGLAGVHPYEQYF	TGCAGCGTTGAATGGGGACTAGCGGGGGTCCATCCCTACGAGCAGTACTTC
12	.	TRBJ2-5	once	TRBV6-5	CASSRGGETQYF	TGTGCCAGCTCTCGAGGGGGAGAGACCCAGTACTTC
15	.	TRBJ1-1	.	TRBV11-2	CASSLGQPRNTEAFF	TGTGCCAGCAGCTTAGGACAGCCAAGGAACACTGAAGCTTTCTTT
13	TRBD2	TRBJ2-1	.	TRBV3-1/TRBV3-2	CASSHIGTSGTFF	TGTGCCAGCAGCCACATAGGGACTAGCGGTACGTTCTTC
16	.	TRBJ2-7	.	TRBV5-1	CASSLESSYPVHEQYF	TGCGCCAGCAGCTTGGAGTCGAGTTACCCGGTCCACGAGCAGTACTTC
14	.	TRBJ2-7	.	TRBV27	CASSPGTAPNEQYF	TGTGCCAGCAGTCCCGGGACTGCCCCTAACGAGCAGTACTTC
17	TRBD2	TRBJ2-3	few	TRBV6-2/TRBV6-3	CASSPALSGGPRDTQYF	TGTGCCAGCAGCCCCGCCCTCAGCGGGGGGCCCCGGGATACGCAGTATTTT
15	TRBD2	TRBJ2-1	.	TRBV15	CATSAGGLANNEQFF	TGTGCCACCAGCGCGGGGGGACTAGCGAACAATGAGCAGTTCTTC
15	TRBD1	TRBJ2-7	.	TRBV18	CASSAATGGPREQYF	TGTGCCAGCTCAGCAGCGACAGGGGGTCCCCGGGAGCAGTACTTC
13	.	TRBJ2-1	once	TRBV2	CASSSLNYNEQFF	TGTGCCAGCAGTTCACTAAACTACAATGAGCAGTTCTTC
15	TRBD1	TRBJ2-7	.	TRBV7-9	CASSFGTGGDYEQYF	TGTGCCAGCAGCTTCGGGACAGGGGGCGACTACGAGCAGTACTTC
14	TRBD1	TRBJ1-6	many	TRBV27	CASSFWDRDSPLHF	TGTGCCAGCAGTTTTTGGGACAGGGATTCACCCCTCCACTTT
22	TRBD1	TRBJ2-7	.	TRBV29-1	CSVVLDGSVGTGGTSGIYEQYF	TGCAGCGTTGTCCTAGATGGGTCGGTCGGGACAGGGGGCACTAGCGGGATCTACGAGCAGTACTTC
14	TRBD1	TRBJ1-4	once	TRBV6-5	CATKETGGAEKLFF	TGTGCCACGAAAGAAACAGGGGGCGCAGAAAAACTGTTTTTT
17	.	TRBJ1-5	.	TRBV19	CASRTGGGVRGNQPQHF	TGTGCCAGTAGAACCGGCGGAGGGGTTAGGGGCAATCAGCCCCAGCATTTT
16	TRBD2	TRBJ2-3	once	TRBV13	CASSFPSGEGKDTQYF	TGTGCCAGCAGCTTTCCAAGCGGGGAAGGGAAAGATACGCAGTATTTT
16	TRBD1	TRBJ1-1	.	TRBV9	CASSPRSYAGQKDTFF	TGTGCCAGCAGCCCCCGTTCGTATGCGGGACAGAAAGATACTTTCTTT
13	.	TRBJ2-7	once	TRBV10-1	CASSEKVTYEQYF	TGCGCCAGCAGTGAAAAGGTGACATACGAGCAGTACTTC
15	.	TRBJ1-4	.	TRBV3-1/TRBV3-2	CASSQDPGTNEKLFF	TGTGCCAGCAGCCAAGACCCGGGAACTAATGAAAAACTGTTTTTT
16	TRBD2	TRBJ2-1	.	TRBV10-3	CAISDPRTSGLNEQFF	TGTGCCATCAGTGACCCCCGGACTAGCGGCCTAAATGAGCAGTTCTTC
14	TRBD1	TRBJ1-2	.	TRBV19	CASSGTGPSYGYTF	TGTGCCAGTAGTGGGACAGGCCCAAGCTATGGCTACACCTTC
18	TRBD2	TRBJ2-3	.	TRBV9	CASSVGGLAGVRADTQYF	TGTGCCAGCAGCGTAGGCGGACTAGCGGGAGTGAGGGCAGATACGCAGTATTTT
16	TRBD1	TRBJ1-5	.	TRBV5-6	CASSLWRETGWQPQHF	TGTGCCAGCAGCTTGTGGCGTGAGACAGGGTGGCAGCCCCAGCATTTT
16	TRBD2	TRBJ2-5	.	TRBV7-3	CASSARSGGGGETQYF	TGTGCCAGCAGCGCCCGGAGCGGGGGAGGTGGAGAGACCCAGTACTTC
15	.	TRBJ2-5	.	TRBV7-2	CASSFRTAHQETQYF	TGTGCCAGCAGCTTCCGGACAGCTCACCAAGAGACCCAGTACTTC
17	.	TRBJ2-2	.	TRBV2	CASYGVPNRVNTGELFF	TGTGCCAGCTACGGGGTCCCAAACAGGGTTAATACCGGGGAGCTGTTTTTT